This TCR beta chain originates from a study of CD8 T cells in Susac syndrome. Study-wide results and caveats: As the study acknowledged, the number of individuals who were part of its TCR sequencing and HLA analysis was relatively small.

About this clonotype: Its antigen remains unidentified.

Trimming cost V 7 bases and J 2 bases, with 8 bases left between them. This CDR3 contains 12 residues. Germline CDR1 and CDR2: SEHNR and FQNEAQ (reference sequence). The multiple sclerosis controls, all treatment-naive patients, had relapsing-remitting disease that was stable or active. With random hexamers, reverse transcription was performed on about 0.5 to 1 ug of RNA. immunoSEQ multiplex PCR amplified TCR beta CDR3 across 54 Vbeta, 13 Jbeta. TCRdb itself ran the immunoSEQ multiplex PCR reads through MiXCR, one entry per CDR3 protein. The sample has 150,000 to 200,000 distinct CDR3 sequences, approximately 94% seen once; the top ten hold about 0.09%.

The sequenced sample was CD4+ T cells from PBMCs. The TCR originated in a human donor with multiple sclerosis. The chain has TRBV7-9 and TRBJ1-2; maybe TRBD1 (5 bases). CDR3 loop: CASTRGNYGYTF. The CDR3 DNA reads TGTGCCAGCACAAGGGGAAACTATGGCTACACCTTC.